The T cell receptor beta chain under discussion was sequenced for a study of shared clonotypes between healthy human individuals (dated by TCRdb to 2018 to 2020). A note on the overall study: The cohort included a few men and a couple of women between 18 and 49 years of age. Per donor, three plates each were used for CD4 naive and CD4 memory, two for CD8 naive, and one for CD8 memory. The study deeply sequenced blood TCR repertoires of five healthy adults to estimate repertoire size and the extent of clonotype sharing between individuals. To increase sequencing depth and limit assay-specific biases, TCR repertoire library preparation and sequencing were carried out by different laboratories using diverse techniques. Per donor, leukapheresis produced somewhere between about 0.94 and 9 billion PBMCs. Points the paper makes about the study in general: Clonotypes shared by all four sorted-subset donors showed higher generation probabilities than non-shared clonotypes. The small number of donors limited the genetic and exposure-history diversity represented. When several donors were compared, the shared fraction of clonotypes was about 5.4% for naive CD4, around 4% for naive CD8, 2.3% for memory CD4, and 0.3% to 0.5% for memory CD8. Even with the large sequencing depth, rarefaction of the sorted-subset datasets indicated that sequencing was incomplete. Sampling was restricted to blood, and TCR repertoires in tissue are likely to differ from TCR repertoires in blood. Pairwise subsampling led to the expectation that sequencing depth would affect the degree of clonotype sharing among donors. Naive subsets generally had larger estimated clonotype richness than memory subsets.

As concerns this clone: It has no known antigen specificity. There are no base qualities to consult, and no much larger clone falls within one base.

Cut back by 0 bases and 2 bases, the V and J ends lie 6 bases apart. CDR1 and CDR2 (SGDLS, YYNGEE) derive from the germline V gene. The CDR3 has 14 amino acids, counting the end cysteine and phenylalanine. Here the CDR3 DNA is all that survives: 42 bases in frame from base 1. Using the deep immunoSEQ assay, TCR CDR3 regions were amplified from genomic DNA by multiplex PCR. Genomic DNA extracted from each cell subset was distributed evenly over all wells of several immunoSEQ 96-well plates, and each plate served as one replicate. For sorted subsets, approximately 190 ng of genomic DNA, equivalent to roughly 33,000 T cell genomes, went into each replicate PCR. The purified libraries were quantified using a Qubit 3.0 fluorometer, sized with a Bioanalyzer 2100, and then quantified again using the KAPA Library Quantification kit. Each immunoSEQ 96-well plate was sequenced on its own single-read 150-cycle Illumina NextSeq 550 flow cell. Per the authors' processing: Because the immunoSEQ output held only junctional sequences and lacked quality scores, the filtering could not match the filtering applied to full-length reads. To assign V/J genes and CDR3, sequences were annotated using PyIR, a Python wrapper for IgBLAST v1.9, with IMGT germline references. Reads with weak V/J assignments (E-value above 1e-6), missing CDR3, stop codons, out-of-frame junctions, or ambiguous translated residues were removed. V3J clonotypes were defined as sequences sharing an identical inferred V gene, J gene, and CDR3 amino acid sequence. To compute the percentage overlap between repertoires, the number of shared unique clonotypes was divided by the size of the smaller repertoire. Three approaches were used to assess repertoire richness: RTK rarefaction, the Chao1 estimator, and Recon v2.1 estimates of unobserved clonotypes. Generation probabilities were computed with OLGA for all TCRbeta clonotypes obtained by the gDNA method from a handful of donors. TCRdb's version of the immuneACCESS table is confined to in-frame rearrangements and falls short of the full clone set. An unresolved V gene accounts for under half of the shortfall where checked; the remainder is of unknown origin. V, J and clone size derive from that table, while D and trimming were established from the DNA sequence. The sample table contains some 740,000 clones; only one count was recorded for over 90% of them. The ten largest clones capture under 30% of the sample.

For the CD8 naive samples, CD45RO-negative cells were positively selected for CCR7, yielding a CD45RA+CCR7+ population from which TemRA cells were excluded. Donors were healthy HIV-negative adults with no recently reported acute infections or vaccinations. Every donor was a Caucasian adult residing in Nashville, Tennessee, USA. After blood collection by leukapheresis, PBMCs were isolated using Ficoll-Histopaque density gradient centrifugation and then cryopreserved in the vapor phase of liquid nitrogen. Purity and quantity of every magnetically sorted T cell population were checked by analytical flow cytometry. Each sorted fraction had its genomic DNA isolated and then quantified by UV absorbance on a Nanodrop 2000c.

This chain joins TRBV9 to TRBJ2-1; the D gene is possibly TRBD1, with 5 bases matching. This sequence was found in a man aged 30-40 years in good health. Source material: naive CD8+ T cells sorted from blood. Taken with the paper, the label for cell subset or site translates to: CD45RA+CCR7+. DNA sequence: TGTGCCAGCAGCGTAGAGGGGCCCTACAATGAGCAGTTCTTC. Translated, this is CASSVEGPYNEQFF.